These T cell receptor beta chains were read from a single sample in a study of T cell responses to AZD1222 COVID-19 vaccine. Generated by immunoSEQ multiplex PCR, the TCRdb table keeps only in-frame clones and is missing some. The table has about 120,000 clones, roughly 91% seen once; the top ten hold about 1.2%. The input for sequencing was peripheral blood, taken on day 0 of AZD1222 vaccination. The receptors stem from an adult in good health. CDR3s include the opening cysteine and the closing phenylalanine or tryptophan. Each record gives: J gene, D gene, clone size, V gene, CDR3 protein, CDR3 DNA. A D gene is named only where the DNA matches it firmly. The size of a clone is reported for some rows only, either as once, few or many, or as a class for expanded clones.

>TRBJ2-5|TRBD1|NA|TRBV5-5
CASSQGQGGETQYF
TGTGCCAGCAGCCAAGGACAGGGCGGCGAGACCCAGTACTTC
>TRBJ1-3|TRBD1|NA|TRBV4-2
CASSHNSDRADGNTIYF
TGTGCCAGCAGCCATAATTCGGACAGGGCAGATGGAAACACCATATATTTT
>TRBJ2-3|NA|NA|TRBV3-1/TRBV3-2
CASSLGGSGDTQYF
TGTGCCAGCAGCCTCGGGGGATCGGGAGATACGCAGTATTTT
>TRBJ2-3|TRBD2|NA|TRBV6-5
CASSYSGGGPIDTQYF
TGTGCCAGCAGTTACTCGGGCGGGGGGCCTATAGATACGCAGTATTTT
>TRBJ1-2|NA|NA|TRBV2
CASSFAVGYTF
TGTGCCAGCTCATTTGCAGTTGGCTACACCTTC
>TRBJ2-5|NA|NA|TRBV7-9
CASSLGSLVGETQYF
TGTGCCAGCAGCTTAGGCAGCCTGGTTGGCGAGACCCAGTACTTC
>TRBJ2-3|TRBD1|few|TRBV6-4
CASSRDSPDTQYF
TGTGCCAGCAGTCGGGACAGCCCAGATACGCAGTATTTT
>TRBJ2-7|TRBD1|NA|TRBV6-5
CASSNRDRESEQYF
TGTGCCAGCAGTAACCGGGACAGGGAATCCGAGCAGTACTTC
>TRBJ2-7|TRBD2|NA|TRBV11-3
CASSRGGYEQYF
TGTGCCAGCAGCCGGGGAGGGTACGAGCAGTACTTC
>TRBJ2-1|TRBD2|NA|TRBV7-2
CASSLIGGGQDEQFF
TGTGCCAGCAGCTTAATCGGCGGGGGGCAAGATGAGCAGTTCTTC
>TRBJ2-2|NA|few|TRBV12-5
CASGLVWGDTGELFF
TGTGCTAGTGGTTTGGTTTGGGGCGACACCGGGGAGCTGTTTTTT
>TRBJ1-2|TRBD1|NA|TRBV3-1/TRBV3-2
CASSQGQGYFYGYTF
TGTGCCAGCAGCCAAGGACAGGGCTACTTTTATGGCTACACCTTC
>TRBJ2-3|NA|NA|TRBV5-1
CASSFRGSPTDTQYF
TGCGCCAGCAGCTTCCGGGGGTCCCCCACAGATACGCAGTATTTT
>TRBJ1-5|NA|NA|TRBV15
CATSRDLGTYQPQHF
TGTGCCACCAGCAGAGATCTAGGGACGTATCAGCCCCAGCATTTT
>TRBJ1-6|TRBD1|NA|TRBV10-3
CAISEPGQGAVYNSPLHF
TGTGCCATCAGTGAGCCCGGACAGGGGGCAGTCTATAATTCACCCCTCCACTTT
>TRBJ1-2|NA|NA|TRBV7-9
CASSPAWTSNYGYTF
TGTGCCAGCAGCCCCGCATGGACATCTAACTATGGCTACACCTTC
>TRBJ1-1|NA|NA|TRBV19
CASSIGETNTEAFF
TGTGCCAGTAGTATTGGGGAGACGAACACTGAAGCTTTCTTT
>TRBJ1-5|NA|NA|TRBV3-1/TRBV3-2
CASIQSRVQHF
TGTGCCAGCATCCAGAGCAGGGTCCAGCATTTT
>TRBJ2-7|TRBD1|NA|TRBV9
CASSVGQGAVEQYF
TGTGCCAGCAGCGTGGGACAGGGGGCGGTCGAGCAGTACTTC
>TRBJ2-7|TRBD1|NA|TRBV7-8
CASSSPKLGTGGYEQYF
TGTGCCAGCAGCTCCCCGAAGCTGGGGACAGGGGGCTACGAGCAGTACTTC
>TRBJ2-7|NA|NA|TRBV19
CASKNWQGTYEQYF
TGTGCCAGTAAGAATTGGCAGGGAACCTACGAGCAGTACTTC
>TRBJ2-5|TRBD2|NA|TRBV15
CATSRERLAGQETQYF
TGTGCCACCAGCAGAGAGCGGCTAGCGGGCCAAGAGACCCAGTACTTC
>TRBJ1-2|NA|NA|TRBV29-1
CSVHTNYGYTF
TGCAGCGTTCACACTAACTATGGCTACACCTTC
>TRBJ2-7|NA|NA|TRBV5-4
CASSLISTYEQYF
TGTGCCAGCAGCTTGATCAGTACCTACGAGCAGTACTTC
>TRBJ1-1|NA|NA|TRBV30
CAWSMGFEAFF
TGTGCCTGGAGTATGGGGTTTGAAGCTTTCTTT
>TRBJ2-1|NA|NA|TRBV4-3
CASSQGGVAKGNEQFF
TGCGCCAGCAGCCAAGGAGGAGTGGCGAAAGGCAATGAGCAGTTCTTC
>TRBJ2-5|TRBD1|few|TRBV29-1
CSVDIQGMVSETQYF
TGCAGCGTGGATATACAGGGGATGGTCTCGGAGACCCAGTACTTC
>TRBJ1-6|NA|NA|TRBV5-1
CASSAYGPDQPPLHF
TGCGCCAGCAGTGCCTACGGCCCCGATCAGCCACCCCTCCACTTT
>TRBJ2-7|NA|NA|TRBV6-1
CASSESVDRTYEQYF
TGTGCCAGCAGTGAATCGGTCGACAGGACCTACGAGCAGTACTTC
>TRBJ1-2|TRBD1|NA|TRBV6-5
CASSPDRGEYGYTF
TGTGCCAGCAGTCCCGACAGGGGCGAGTATGGCTACACCTTC
>TRBJ2-7|NA|NA|TRBV6-5
CASRQGFGHEQYF
TGTGCCAGCAGACAGGGTTTCGGGCACGAGCAGTACTTC
>TRBJ1-5|NA|NA|TRBV2
CASSGFRGEQPQHF
TGTGCCAGCAGTGGCTTTCGGGGGGAGCAGCCCCAGCATTTT
>TRBJ2-3|NA|NA|TRBV5-1
CASSLERVGDTQYF
TGCGCCAGCAGCTTGGAGAGGGTAGGAGATACGCAGTATTTT
>TRBJ2-7|TRBD1|NA|TRBV3-1/TRBV3-2
CASSLRTGGTYEQYF
TGTGCCAGCAGCCTCAGGACAGGGGGAACCTACGAGCAGTACTTC
>TRBJ1-1|NA|NA|TRBV27
CASSFMRERNTEAFF
TGTGCCAGCAGTTTCATGAGGGAGAGGAACACTGAAGCTTTCTTT